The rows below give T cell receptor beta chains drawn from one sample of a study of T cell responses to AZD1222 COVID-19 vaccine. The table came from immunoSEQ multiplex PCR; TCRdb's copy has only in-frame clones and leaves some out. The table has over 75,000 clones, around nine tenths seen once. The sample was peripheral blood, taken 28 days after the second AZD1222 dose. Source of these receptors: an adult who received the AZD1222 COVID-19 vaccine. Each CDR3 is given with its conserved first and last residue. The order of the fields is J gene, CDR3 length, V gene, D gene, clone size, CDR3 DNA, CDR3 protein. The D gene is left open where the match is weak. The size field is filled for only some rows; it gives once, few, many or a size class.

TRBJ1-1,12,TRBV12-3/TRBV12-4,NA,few,TGTGCCAGCAGTTCTACGGGGCTTGAAGCTTTCTTT,CASSSTGLEAFF
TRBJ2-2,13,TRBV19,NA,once,TGTGCCAGTAGTATAGTGGGAACCGGGGAGCTGTTTTTT,CASSIVGTGELFF
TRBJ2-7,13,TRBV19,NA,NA,TGTGCCAGTAATTCCGCAGGGCAGAGGGAGCAGTACTTC,CASNSAGQREQYF
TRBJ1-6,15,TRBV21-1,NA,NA,TGTGCCAGCAGCAAGACGAAAAGGACAAATTCACCCCTCCACTTT,CASSKTKRTNSPLHF
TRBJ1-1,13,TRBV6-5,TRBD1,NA,TGTGCCAGCAGCCAGGGGGCGCGGACTGAAGCTTTCTTT,CASSQGARTEAFF
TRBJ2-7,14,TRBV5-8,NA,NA,TGTGCCAGCAGCTTGGAGGGGGTACCGGCCTTGGGGTACTTC,CASSLEGVPALGYF
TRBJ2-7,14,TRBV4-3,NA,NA,TGCGCCAGCAGCCAAGACAGTGGCCCCTACGAGCAGTACTTC,CASSQDSGPYEQYF
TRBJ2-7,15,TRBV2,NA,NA,TGTGCCAGCAATCCGGCGACGAGGGACCTCTACGAGCAGTACTTC,CASNPATRDLYEQYF
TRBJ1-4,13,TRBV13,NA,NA,TGTGCCAGCAGCTCGGACAAGAACGAAAAACTGTTTTTT,CASSSDKNEKLFF
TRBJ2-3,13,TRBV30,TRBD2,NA,TGTGCCTGGAATAGCGGGCGCACAGATACGCAGTATTTT,CAWNSGRTDTQYF
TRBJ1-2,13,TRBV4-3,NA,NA,TGCGCCAGCTCCCCTGGGACTACCTATGGCTACACCTTC,CASSPGTTYGYTF
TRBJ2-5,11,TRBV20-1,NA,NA,TGCAGTGGCAAACTAGTGGAGACCCAGTACTTC,CSGKLVETQYF
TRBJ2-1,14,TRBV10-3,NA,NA,TGTGCCATCAGCTACTCGGACATATACAATGAGCAGTTCTTC,CAISYSDIYNEQFF
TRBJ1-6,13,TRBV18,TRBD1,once,TGTGCCAGCTCCGAGGACAGGAATTCACCCCTCCACTTT,CASSEDRNSPLHF
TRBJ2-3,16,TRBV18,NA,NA,TGTGCCAGCTCACTCGGGGAGGGGGACCGCACAGATACGCAGTATTTT,CASSLGEGDRTDTQYF
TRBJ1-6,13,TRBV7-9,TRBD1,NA,TGTGCCAGCAGCTTCTTACAGGGGTCACCCCTCCACTTT,CASSFLQGSPLHF
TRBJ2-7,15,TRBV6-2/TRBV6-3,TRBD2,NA,TGTGCCAGCAGTCAACTAGCGGGGGGGACCTACGAGCAGTACTTC,CASSQLAGGTYEQYF
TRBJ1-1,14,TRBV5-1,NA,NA,TGCGCCAGCAAACTGGACGTTATGAACACTGAAGCTTTCTTT,CASKLDVMNTEAFF
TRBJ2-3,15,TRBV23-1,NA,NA,TGCGCCAGCAGTCAATCGCCCCAGGGCACAGATACGCAGTATTTT,CASSQSPQGTDTQYF
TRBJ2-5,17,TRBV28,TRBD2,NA,TGTGCCAGCAGTCCCTCGGGGACTAGCGGTCCCCAAGAGACCCAGTACTTC,CASSPSGTSGPQETQYF
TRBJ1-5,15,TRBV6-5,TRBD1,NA,TGTGCCAGCAGTAGGACAGGAGTTAGCAATCAGCCCCAGCATTTT,CASSRTGVSNQPQHF
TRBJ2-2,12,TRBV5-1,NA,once,TGCGCCAGCAGCCCGGTTGGCGGGGAGCTGTTTTTT,CASSPVGGELFF
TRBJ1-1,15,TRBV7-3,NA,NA,TGTGCCAGCAGCTTAACCACCTCCGGTGGCACTGAAGCTTTCTTT,CASSLTTSGGTEAFF
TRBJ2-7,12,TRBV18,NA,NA,TGTGCCAGCTCACCACGCAGGGGCGAGCAGTACTTC,CASSPRRGEQYF
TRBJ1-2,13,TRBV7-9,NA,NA,TGTGCCAGCAGCTATTCCGGGGGCGAGCGCTACACCTTC,CASSYSGGERYTF
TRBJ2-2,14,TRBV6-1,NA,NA,TGTGCCAGTTCCCGGGACGGGAACACCGGGGAGCTGTTTTTT,CASSRDGNTGELFF
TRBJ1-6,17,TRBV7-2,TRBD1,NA,TGTGCCAGCAGCATAACCCCCGACAGGGCGGGGAATTCACCCCTCCACTTT,CASSITPDRAGNSPLHF
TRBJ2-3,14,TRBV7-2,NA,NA,TGTGCCACCCGCCCTCCGAGGAGCACAGATACGCAGTATTTT,CATRPPRSTDTQYF
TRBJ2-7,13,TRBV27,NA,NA,TGTGCCAGCAGTCTCGACCGGCGGGGACCCCGGTACTTC,CASSLDRRGPRYF
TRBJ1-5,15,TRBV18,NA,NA,TGTGCCAGCTCACCCGCGGGGGGCGGCAATCAGCCCCAGCATTTT,CASSPAGGGNQPQHF
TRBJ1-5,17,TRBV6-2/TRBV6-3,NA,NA,TGTGCCAGCAGTTACGGGGGGGCCGGGTGGAGCAATCAGCCCCAGCATTTT,CASSYGGAGWSNQPQHF
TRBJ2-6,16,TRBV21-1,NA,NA,TGTGCCAGCAGTCCGGGGCACCTCTCTGGGGCCAACGTCCTGACTTTC,CASSPGHLSGANVLTF
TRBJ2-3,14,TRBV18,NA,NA,TGTGCCAGCTCACCTGGGGGCCATACAGATACGCAGTATTTT,CASSPGGHTDTQYF
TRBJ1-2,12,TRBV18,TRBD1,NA,TGTGCCAGCTCACCAGACAGGGAGGGCTACACCTTC,CASSPDREGYTF
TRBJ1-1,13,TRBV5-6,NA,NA,TGTGCCAGCAGCTCGGACGGGAACACTGAAGCTTTCTTT,CASSSDGNTEAFF
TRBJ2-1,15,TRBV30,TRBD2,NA,TGTGCCTGGATATCTACTAGCGGGGGCGAGAATGAGCAGTTCTTC,CAWISTSGGENEQFF
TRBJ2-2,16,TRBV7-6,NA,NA,TGTGCCAGCAGCCCCTCCCCAAGCCGGGGGACCGGGGAGCTGTTTTTT,CASSPSPSRGTGELFF
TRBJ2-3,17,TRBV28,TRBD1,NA,TGTGCCAGCAACCCCCCTCCCGGGACAGGTAGGACAGATACGCAGTATTTT,CASNPPPGTGRTDTQYF
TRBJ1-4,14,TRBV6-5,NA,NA,TGTGCCAGCAGTCTGAGCCGCTGGGGTGAAAAACTGTTTTTT,CASSLSRWGEKLFF
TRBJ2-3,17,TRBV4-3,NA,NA,TGCGCCAGCAGCCCGGCCGCGGGGGCGGAATCGTTCGGTACGCAGTATTTT,CASSPAAGAESFGTQYF
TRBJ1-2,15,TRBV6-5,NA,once,TGTGCCAGCAGTTACTCTATCCGGGAAAACTATGGCTACACCTTC,CASSYSIRENYGYTF
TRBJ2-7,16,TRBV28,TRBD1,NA,TGTGCCAGCAGTTTTCCCCCTGGGACAGGGGGTTCCGAGCAGTACTTC,CASSFPPGTGGSEQYF
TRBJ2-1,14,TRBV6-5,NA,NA,TGTGCCAGCCTTGTTGCCCACCCCTACAATGAGCAGTTCTTC,CASLVAHPYNEQFF
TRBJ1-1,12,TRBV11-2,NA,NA,TGTGCCAGCAGCTTATGGGACACTGAAGCTTTCTTT,CASSLWDTEAFF
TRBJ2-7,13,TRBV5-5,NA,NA,TGTGCCAGCAGCTTGGCCGATCCCGGCGAGCAGTACTTC,CASSLADPGEQYF
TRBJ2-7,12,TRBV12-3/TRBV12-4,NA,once,TGTGCCAGCAGTTTAGACGGGCACGAGCAGTACTTC,CASSLDGHEQYF
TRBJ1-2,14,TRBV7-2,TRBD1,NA,TGTGCCAGCAGCTCCCGACAGGGCCTATGGGGCTACACCTTC,CASSSRQGLWGYTF
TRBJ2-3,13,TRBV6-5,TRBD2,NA,TGTGCCGCGGGACTAGCGGGTCCAGATACGCAGTATTTT,CAAGLAGPDTQYF
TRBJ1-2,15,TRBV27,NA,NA,TGTGCCAGCAGCGTGAGGGCAGACGCTAACTATGGCTACACCTTC,CASSVRADANYGYTF
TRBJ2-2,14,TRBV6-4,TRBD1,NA,TGTGCCAGCGGGACAGGGTTTCACACCGGGGAGCTGTTTTTT,CASGTGFHTGELFF
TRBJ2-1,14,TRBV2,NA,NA,TGTGCCAGCGGTACCCTTAGCTCCTACAATGAGCAGTTCTTC,CASGTLSSYNEQFF
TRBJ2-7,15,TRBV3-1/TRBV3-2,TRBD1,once,TGTGCCAGCAGCCCCGCAGGGGGCATCGTCTACGAGCAGTACTTC,CASSPAGGIVYEQYF
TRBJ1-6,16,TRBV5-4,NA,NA,TGTGCCAGCAGCTTAGGACCGGACCCGGGGAATTCACCCCTCCACTTT,CASSLGPDPGNSPLHF
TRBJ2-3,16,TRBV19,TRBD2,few,TGTGCCAGTAGCTCCTCGGGGACTAGCCCTGGGGATACGCAGTATTTT,CASSSSGTSPGDTQYF
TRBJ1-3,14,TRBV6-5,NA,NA,TGTGCCAGCAGTTACCGGCAGGGGGGAAACACCATATATTTT,CASSYRQGGNTIYF
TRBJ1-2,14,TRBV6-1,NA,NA,TGTGCCAGCAGTGAAGGTTCCAGGGGTGGCGGCTACACCTTC,CASSEGSRGGGYTF
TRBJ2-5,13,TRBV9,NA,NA,TGTGCCAGCAGCACTGGGGCTGGGGAGACCCAGTACTTC,CASSTGAGETQYF